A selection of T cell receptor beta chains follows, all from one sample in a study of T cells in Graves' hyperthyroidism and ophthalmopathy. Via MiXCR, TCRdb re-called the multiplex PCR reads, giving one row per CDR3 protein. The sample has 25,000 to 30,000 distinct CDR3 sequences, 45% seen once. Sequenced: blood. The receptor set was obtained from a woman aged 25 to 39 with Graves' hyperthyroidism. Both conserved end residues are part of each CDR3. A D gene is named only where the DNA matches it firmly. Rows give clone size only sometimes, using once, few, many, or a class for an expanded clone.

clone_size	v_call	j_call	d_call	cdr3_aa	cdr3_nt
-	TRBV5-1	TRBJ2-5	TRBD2	CASSGSGTASGSWETQYF	TGCGCCAGCAGCGGATCCGGGACAGCTAGCGGGAGTTGGGAGACCCAGTACTTC
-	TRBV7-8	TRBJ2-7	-	CASNGETYEQYF	TGTGCCAGCAACGGGGAGACCTACGAGCAGTACTTC
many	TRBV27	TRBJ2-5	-	CASSGMGETQYF	TGTGCCAGCAGTGGAATGGGGGAGACCCAGTACTTC
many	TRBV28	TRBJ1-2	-	CASSFAGAPGYTF	TGTGCCAGCAGTTTCGCCGGGGCGCCTGGCTACACCTTC
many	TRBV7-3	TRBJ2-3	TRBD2	CASSFTAGGAGTQYF	TGTGCCAGCAGCTTCACAGCGGGAGGGGCAGGTACGCAGTATTTT
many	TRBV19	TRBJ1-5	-	CASSISSPGYQPQHF	TGTGCCAGTAGTATTTCTAGCCCCGGATATCAGCCCCAGCATTTT
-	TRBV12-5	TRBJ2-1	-	CASGPTTNRTGEQFF	TGTGCTAGTGGTCCGACAACGAACAGGACGGGTGAGCAGTTCTTC
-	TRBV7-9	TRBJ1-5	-	CASSLRGGGSQPQHF	TGTGCCAGCAGCCTGCGGGGGGGCGGAAGTCAGCCCCAGCATTTT
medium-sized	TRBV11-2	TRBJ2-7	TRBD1	CASSLDGDRFYEQYF	TGTGCCAGCAGCTTAGACGGGGACAGATTCTACGAGCAGTACTTC
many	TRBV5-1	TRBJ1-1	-	CASSTTDASTEAFF	TGCGCCAGCAGCACCACGGACGCGTCGACTGAAGCTTTCTTT
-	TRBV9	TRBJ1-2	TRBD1	CASSVGQGGSHSF	TGTGCCAGCAGCGTGGGACAGGGGGGCTCGCATTCCTTC
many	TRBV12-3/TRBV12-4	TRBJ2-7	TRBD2	CASSFGREVGYYEQYF	TGTGCCAGCAGTTTCGGGAGGGAGGTTGGTTACTACGAGCAGTACTTC
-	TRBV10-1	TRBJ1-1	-	CASSATRTANTEAFF	TGCGCCAGCAGCGCTACGCGGACAGCGAACACTGAAGCTTTCTTT
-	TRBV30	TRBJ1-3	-	CAWSGTQKYSGNTIYF	TGTGCCTGGAGTGGAACGCAGAAGTACTCTGGAAACACCATATATTTT
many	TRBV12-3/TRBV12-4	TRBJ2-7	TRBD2	CASRRLPGRDEQYF	TGTGCCAGCAGGAGACTGCCGGGGAGGGACGAGCAGTACTTC
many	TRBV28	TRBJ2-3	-	CASIEGRTDTQYF	TGTGCCAGCATAGAGGGACGCACAGATACGCAGTATTTT
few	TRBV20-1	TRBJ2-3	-	CSAGDFLLSTDTQYF	TGCAGTGCTGGGGACTTCCTCCTGAGCACAGATACGCAGTATTTT
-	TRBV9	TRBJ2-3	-	CASGGGGADTQYF	TGTGCCAGCGGGGGGGGCGGCGCAGATACGCAGTATTTT
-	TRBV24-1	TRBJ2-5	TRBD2	CATSLGGEETQYF	TGTGCCACCAGTCTGGGGGGGGAAGAGACCCAGTACTTC
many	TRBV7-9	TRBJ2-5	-	CASSQEVRETQYF	TGTGCCAGCAGCCAAGAGGTTCGGGAGACCCAGTACTTC
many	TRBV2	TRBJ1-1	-	CASSEEGRGGTEAFF	TGTGCCAGCAGTGAAGAGGGGCGCGGTGGTACTGAAGCTTTCTTT
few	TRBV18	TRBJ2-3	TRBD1	CASSRGTGHSDTQYF	TGTGCCAGCTCAAGGGGGACAGGGCATTCAGATACGCAGTATTTT
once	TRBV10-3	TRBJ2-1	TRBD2	CAISDTVPRGTSPYNEQFF	TGTGCCATCAGTGACACGGTCCCTCGCGGGACTAGCCCTTACAATGAGCAGTTCTTC
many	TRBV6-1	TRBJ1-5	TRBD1	CASSPGETGQGNQPQHF	TGTGCCAGCAGTCCTGGGGAAACGGGACAGGGAAATCAGCCCCAGCATTTT
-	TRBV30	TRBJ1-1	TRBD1	CAWSGDRGQIEAFF	TGTGCCTGGAGCGGGGACAGGGGGCAAATTGAAGCTTTCTTT
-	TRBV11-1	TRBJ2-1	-	CASSFYICSARTGQYNEQFF	-
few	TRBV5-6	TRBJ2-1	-	CASSLTGTDNGQLF	TGTGCCAGCAGCCTGACCGGGACTGATAATGGGCAGCTCTTC
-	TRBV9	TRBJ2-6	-	CASSVASGDVLTF	TGTGCCAGCAGCGTAGCTTCAGGTGATGTCCTGACTTTC
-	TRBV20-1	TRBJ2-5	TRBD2	CSARLRTSGRGETQYF	TGCAGTGCTAGATTAAGGACTAGCGGGAGGGGGGAGACCCAGTACTTC
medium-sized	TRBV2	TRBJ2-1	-	CASSKYNEQFF	TGTGCCAGCAGCAAATACAATGAGCAGTTCTTC
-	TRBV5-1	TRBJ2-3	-	CASSLGSEMLDTQYF	TGCGCCAGCAGCTTGGGAAGCGAGATGCTAGATACGCAGTATTTT
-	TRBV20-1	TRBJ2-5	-	CSARESGGIQETQYF	TGCAGTGCTAGAGAGTCAGGGGGGATCCAAGAGACCCAGTACTTC
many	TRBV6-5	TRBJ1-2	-	CASSPREPSYGYTF	TGTGCCAGCAGTCCTAGGGAGCCCTCCTATGGCTACACCTTC
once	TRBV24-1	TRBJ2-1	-	CATPTYVGYEQFF	TGTGCCACCCCAACGTACGTGGGGTATGAGCAGTTCTTC
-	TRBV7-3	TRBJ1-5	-	CASSLTVTRGGQPQHF	TGTGCCAGCAGCTTAACTGTGACTCGGGGCGGTCAGCCCCAGCATTTT
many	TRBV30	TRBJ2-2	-	CAWEATGELFF	TGTGCCTGGGAAGCTACCGGGGAGCTGTTTTTT
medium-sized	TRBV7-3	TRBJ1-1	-	CASSLVGSDTEAFF	TGTGCCAGCAGCTTAGTAGGGTCGGACACTGAAGCTTTCTTT
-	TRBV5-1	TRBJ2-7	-	CASSRGAVEQYF	TGCGCCAGCAGCAGGGGGGCGGTTGAGCAGTACTTC
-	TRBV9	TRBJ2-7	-	CAITEGGTLTYEQYF	TGTGCCATCACCGAAGGGGGGACACTCACCTACGAGCAGTACTTC
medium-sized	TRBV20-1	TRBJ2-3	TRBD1	CSFRDRNTDTQYF	TGCAGCTTCCGGGACAGAAACACAGATACGCAGTATTTT
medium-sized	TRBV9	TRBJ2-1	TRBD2	CASSVDLAGVDEQFF	TGTGCCAGCAGCGTAGACCTAGCGGGAGTGGATGAGCAGTTCTTC